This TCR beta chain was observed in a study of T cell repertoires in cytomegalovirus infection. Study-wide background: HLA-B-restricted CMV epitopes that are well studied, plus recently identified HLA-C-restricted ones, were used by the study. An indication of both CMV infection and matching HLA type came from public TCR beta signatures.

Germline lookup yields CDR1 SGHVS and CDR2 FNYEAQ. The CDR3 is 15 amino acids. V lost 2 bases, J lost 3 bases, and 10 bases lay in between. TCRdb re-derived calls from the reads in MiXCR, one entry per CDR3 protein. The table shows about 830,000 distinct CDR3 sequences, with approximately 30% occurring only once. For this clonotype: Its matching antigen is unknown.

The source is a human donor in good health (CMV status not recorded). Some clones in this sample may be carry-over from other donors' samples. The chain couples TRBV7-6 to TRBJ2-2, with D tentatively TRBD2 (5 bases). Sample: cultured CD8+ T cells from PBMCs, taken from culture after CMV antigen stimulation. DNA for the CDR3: TGTGCCAGCAGCTTAAGGACTCCCCACACCGGGGAGCTGTTTTTT. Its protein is CASSLRTPHTGELFF. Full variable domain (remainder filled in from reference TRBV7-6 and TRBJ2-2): GAGVSQSPRYKVTKRGQDVALRCDPISGHVSLYWYRQALGQGPEFLTYFNYEAQQDKSGLPNDRFSAERPEGSISTLTIQRTEQRDSAMYRCASSLRTPHTGELFFGEGSRLTVL.